This T cell receptor (beta chain) comes out of a study of shared clonotypes between healthy human individuals (dated by TCRdb to about 2020). About the investigation overall: The cohort comprised a couple of women and a few men aged 18 to 49 years. Per donor, three plates each were used for CD4 naive and CD4 memory, two for CD8 naive, and one for CD8 memory. Leukapheresis yielded between about 0.9 and 9 billion PBMCs per donor. Blood TCR repertoires of four to six healthy adults were deeply sequenced to estimate repertoire size and the extent of clonotype sharing between individuals. Libraries were prepared and TCR repertoires were sequenced by different laboratories using diverse techniques, in order to increase sequencing depth and limit assay-specific biases. What the authors observed across the whole study: Because the study included only a small number of donors, the genetic and exposure-history diversity represented was limited. Pairwise subsampling indicated that sequencing depth was expected to affect the degree of clonotype sharing among donors. When a few donors were compared, the shared fraction of clonotypes was about 5% for naive CD4, 3.5% to 4% for naive CD8, roughly 2.3% for memory CD4, and about 0.36% for memory CD8. Naive subsets generally had larger estimated clonotype richness than memory subsets did. Only blood was sampled, and tissue TCR repertoires likely differ from those in blood. Incomplete sequencing was indicated by rarefaction of sorted-subset datasets, despite the large sequencing depth. Compared with non-shared clonotypes, clonotypes shared by all four sorted-subset donors had higher generation probabilities.

Comments on this clone: No cognate antigen has been identified for it. No much larger clonotype is one base removed from it; base qualities were not supplied.

From the cysteine through the phenylalanine, the CDR3 covers 15 amino acids. CDR3 DNA is the only sequence kept; it has 45 bases, read in frame from the first base. Cut back by 2 bases and 5 bases, the V and J ends lie 15 bases apart. The germline V gene (reference sequence) provides CDR1 MNHNY and CDR2 SVGAGI. Using the deep immunoSEQ assay, multiplex PCR amplified TCR CDR3 regions from genomic DNA. For each cell subset, the extracted genomic DNA was distributed evenly across all wells of several immunoSEQ 96-well plates, and each plate served as one replicate. For sorted subsets, roughly 0.2 ug genomic DNA, equal to tens of thousands of T cell genomes, was loaded into each replicate PCR. The purified libraries were quantified using a Qubit 3.0 fluorometer, sized with a Bioanalyzer 2100, and then quantified again using the KAPA Library Quantification kit. Each immunoSEQ 96-well plate was sequenced on its own single-read 150-cycle Illumina NextSeq 550 flow cell. Regarding the original processing steps: Because only junctional sequences without quality scores were contained in the immunoSEQ output, filtering matching that applied to full-length reads could not be performed. Sequences were annotated with PyIR, a Python wrapper for IgBLAST v1.9, using IMGT germline references to assign V/J genes and CDR3. Reads were removed for weak V/J assignments (E-value above 1e-6), missing CDR3, stop codons, out-of-frame junctions, or ambiguous translated residues. V3J clonotypes were defined as sequences sharing the same inferred V gene, J gene, and CDR3 amino acid sequence. Percentage overlap between repertoires was computed as shared unique clonotypes divided by the size of the smaller repertoire. Repertoire richness was assessed with RTK rarefaction, the Chao1 estimator, and Recon v2.1 estimates of unobserved clonotypes. For all TCRbeta clonotypes obtained by the gDNA method from a few donors, generation probabilities were computed with OLGA. TCRdb obtained this table from immuneACCESS and retained in-frame rearrangements with V and J assigned. These tables miss some clones; where compared with another copy, unresolved V genes account for less than half of the shortfall, and the remainder is unexplained. The V and J calls and clone size were taken over from that table, and D and trimming were inferred from the DNA. For this sample the table gives roughly 2.5 million clones, of which around 94% were detected only once. Around 0.14% of the sample rests with the top ten.

Healthy HIV-negative adults with no recently reported acute infections or vaccinations were included as donors. Only Caucasian adults living in Nashville, Tennessee, USA were represented among the donors. CD4+ T cells were enriched by magnetic negative selection; naive cells were then positively selected on CD45RA, and the negative fraction formed the memory subset. After blood collection by leukapheresis, PBMCs were isolated using Ficoll-Histopaque density gradient centrifugation and then cryopreserved in the vapor phase of liquid nitrogen. Analytical flow cytometry was used to check the purity and quantity of every magnetically sorted T cell population. Genomic DNA was isolated from each sorted fraction and quantified by UV absorbance on a Nanodrop 2000c.

Sequencing was performed on naive CD4+ T cells sorted from blood. Sample cell subset or site, as interpreted from the label and publication: CD45RA+ positively selected. The V gene is TRBV6-6 and the J gene is TRBJ2-5, with a weak D call of TRBD1 (6 bases match). This TCR derives from a man between 18 and 29 years old in good health. The CDR3 protein is CASSYTPQGRETQYF. The nucleotides are TGTGCCAGCAGTTACACCCCACAGGGTAGGGAGACCCAGTACTTC.